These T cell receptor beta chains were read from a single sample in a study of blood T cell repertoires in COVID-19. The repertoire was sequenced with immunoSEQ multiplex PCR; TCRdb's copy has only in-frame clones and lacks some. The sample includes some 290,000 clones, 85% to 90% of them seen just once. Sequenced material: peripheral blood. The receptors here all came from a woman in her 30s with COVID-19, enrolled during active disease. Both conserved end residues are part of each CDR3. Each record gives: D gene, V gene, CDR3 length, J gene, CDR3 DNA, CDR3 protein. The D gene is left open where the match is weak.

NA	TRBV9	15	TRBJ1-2	TGTGCCAGCAGCGGCGGCGCAGGGTTTAACTATGGCTACACCTTC	CASSGGAGFNYGYTF
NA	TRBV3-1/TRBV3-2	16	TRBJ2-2	TGTGCCAGCAGCAGCACGCGGGCCTTAAACACCGGGGAGCTGTTTTTT	CASSSTRALNTGELFF
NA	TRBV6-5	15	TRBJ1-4	TGTGCCAGCAGCGACTCCGGTCCAACTAATGAAAAACTGTTTTTT	CASSDSGPTNEKLFF
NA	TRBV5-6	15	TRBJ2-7	TGTGCCAGCAGCTTGGAGCTAGACAGTTCCGGCGAGCAGTACTTC	CASSLELDSSGEQYF
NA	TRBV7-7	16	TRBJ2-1	TGTGCCAGCAGCCTACTCAGGGACTCCCGAAACAATGAGCAGTTCTTC	CASSLLRDSRNNEQFF
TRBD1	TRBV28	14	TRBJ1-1	TGTGCCAGCAGTTGGGACAGGGGAAACACTGAAGCTTTCTTT	CASSWDRGNTEAFF
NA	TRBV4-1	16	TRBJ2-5	TGCGCCAGCAGCCAAGATCCCGGACAGCCCCAAGAGACCCAGTACTTC	CASSQDPGQPQETQYF
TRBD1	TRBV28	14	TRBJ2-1	TGTGCCAGCAGGTTTAACAGGGGGCTCGATGAGCAGTTCTTC	CASRFNRGLDEQFF
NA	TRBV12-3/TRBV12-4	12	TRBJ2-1	TGTGCCAGCAGTTTAGCGTACCAGGGTACGTTCTTC	CASSLAYQGTFF
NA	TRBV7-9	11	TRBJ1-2	TGTGCCAGCAGCTTAGGACAGGGCTACACCTTC	CASSLGQGYTF
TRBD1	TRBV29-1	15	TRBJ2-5	TGCAGCGTGGTGGGGTTGATGGACAGGGAAGAGACCCAGTACTTC	CSVVGLMDREETQYF
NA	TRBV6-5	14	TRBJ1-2	TGTGCCAGCAGTCGCATGGACAGAAACTATGGCTACACCTTC	CASSRMDRNYGYTF
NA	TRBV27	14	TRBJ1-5	TGTGCCAGCAGTTTAGAAGGGGGCAATCAGCCCCAGCATTTT	CASSLEGGNQPQHF
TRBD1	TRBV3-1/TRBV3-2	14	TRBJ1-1	TGTGCCAGCAGCCGTACAGGGGCGCGCACTGAAGCTTTCTTT	CASSRTGARTEAFF